This T cell receptor (beta chain) originates from a study of T cell responses to AZD1222 COVID-19 vaccine. Germline CDR1 is SEHNR and CDR2 is FQNEAQ (reference sequence). V was shortened by 5 bases and J by 4 bases, with 17 bases between the two germline ends. The CDR3 extends over 15 amino acids. Profiling relied on immunoSEQ multiplex PCR, and the TCRdb table lists in-frame clones only, not all of them. This table holds 73,000 or so clones, 65% to 90% found once. The origin of this receptor is an adult in good health. Here the sequenced sample was peripheral blood, taken on day 0 of AZD1222 vaccination. This chain uses TRBV7-9 with TRBJ1-1; TRBD1 might be the D (5 bases). As DNA, the CDR3 is TGTGCCAGCAGCAGAGAGGGGTTTAGGGGCACTGAAGCTTTCTTT. It encodes CASSREGFRGTEAFF.